The rows below give T cell receptor beta chains drawn from one sample of a study of pediatric ulcerative colitis. Sequenced by immunoSEQ multiplex PCR; TCRdb stores in-frame clones only, minus some. The sample lists over 20,000 clones, over 60% occurring once. The sequenced sample was gut tissue. The receptors derive from a boy aged 10-17 years with severe ulcerative colitis. Both conserved end residues are trimmed from each CDR3. Fields, in order: D gene, V gene, CDR3 protein. The D gene is left open where the match is weak.

d_call: -; v_call: TRBV11-3; cdr3_aa: ASSLGASYEQY
d_call: -; v_call: TRBV9; cdr3_aa: ASSGQDRVGANVLT
d_call: -; v_call: TRBV7-9; cdr3_aa: ASSLEEGRAQH
d_call: -; v_call: TRBV5-1; cdr3_aa: ASTRSGNRQETQY
d_call: -; v_call: TRBV7-8; cdr3_aa: ASSQTLYPQSRANVLT
d_call: -; v_call: TRBV30; cdr3_aa: ACSTPNTEAF
d_call: -; v_call: TRBV7-2; cdr3_aa: ASSLAGFGGELF
d_call: -; v_call: TRBV5-1; cdr3_aa: ASSFGQNNEKLF
d_call: -; v_call: TRBV6-1; cdr3_aa: ASSEAAREYGYT
d_call: TRBD2; v_call: TRBV19; cdr3_aa: ASKGGGPNYEQY
d_call: TRBD1; v_call: TRBV5-3; cdr3_aa: ASSLVQGDTGELF
d_call: -; v_call: TRBV29-1; cdr3_aa: SVVYSTDTQY
d_call: -; v_call: TRBV4-3; cdr3_aa: ASSSEGVGGYGYT
d_call: -; v_call: TRBV2; cdr3_aa: ASSGPDGRSYNEQF
d_call: TRBD2; v_call: TRBV7-2; cdr3_aa: ASSMGLAGAPWEQY
d_call: -; v_call: TRBV6-6; cdr3_aa: ASSSGRLSNYGYT
d_call: -; v_call: TRBV7-9; cdr3_aa: ASSPYQAGADTQY
d_call: -; v_call: TRBV6-5; cdr3_aa: ASSYFRGEYTEAF
d_call: TRBD1; v_call: TRBV15; cdr3_aa: ATSGDQGAGETQY
d_call: TRBD1; v_call: TRBV7-9; cdr3_aa: ASSITGTDPGYT
d_call: -; v_call: TRBV30; cdr3_aa: AWSHLSGKSTEAF
d_call: -; v_call: TRBV7-3; cdr3_aa: ASSLSSLETQY
d_call: TRBD1; v_call: TRBV15; cdr3_aa: ATGMTGTNTIY
d_call: TRBD2; v_call: TRBV7-2; cdr3_aa: ASSSIAGAGY
d_call: TRBD1; v_call: TRBV6-5; cdr3_aa: ASSYEGGGRYGYT
d_call: TRBD2; v_call: TRBV7-2; cdr3_aa: ASSLVAGGTYEQY
d_call: -; v_call: TRBV5-1; cdr3_aa: ASGDVTDTQY
d_call: -; v_call: TRBV7-2; cdr3_aa: ASSEILGSSYNEQF
d_call: -; v_call: TRBV9; cdr3_aa: ASSSGGVLGKLF
d_call: -; v_call: TRBV7-9; cdr3_aa: ASSLRSREDTQY
d_call: TRBD1; v_call: TRBV28; cdr3_aa: ASSHRQGAGDTQY
d_call: -; v_call: TRBV5-6; cdr3_aa: ASSLGPTEYSPLH
d_call: -; v_call: TRBV11-2; cdr3_aa: ASSLQGTALNTEAF
d_call: -; v_call: TRBV6-5; cdr3_aa: ASRPRPSADYGYT
d_call: -; v_call: TRBV4-2; cdr3_aa: ASSRPPGNTEAF
d_call: TRBD2; v_call: TRBV5-4; cdr3_aa: ASSRNGGVLNEQF
d_call: -; v_call: TRBV14; cdr3_aa: ASSQDFTEAF
d_call: TRBD1; v_call: TRBV6-5; cdr3_aa: ASSYSGTGGEAF
d_call: -; v_call: TRBV11-1; cdr3_aa: ASSHTTMNTEAF
d_call: -; v_call: TRBV29-1; cdr3_aa: SARTGNTEAF
d_call: -; v_call: TRBV5-1; cdr3_aa: ASSLTGRGTSGANVLT
d_call: -; v_call: TRBV30; cdr3_aa: AWSVWGPWYYGYT
d_call: -; v_call: TRBV6-5; cdr3_aa: ASSGANTEAF
d_call: -; v_call: TRBV5-6; cdr3_aa: ASSIQGGWAF
d_call: -; v_call: TRBV11-2; cdr3_aa: ASSPDRGYEQY
d_call: -; v_call: TRBV4-1; cdr3_aa: ASSQDRNLETQY
d_call: -; v_call: TRBV19; cdr3_aa: ASSITAGPSGLF
d_call: -; v_call: TRBV4-3; cdr3_aa: ASSQERSRGTIY
d_call: -; v_call: TRBV19; cdr3_aa: ASSINTGYGYT
d_call: -; v_call: TRBV2; cdr3_aa: ASMGEGSTEAF
d_call: -; v_call: TRBV30; cdr3_aa: AWSPRVQLGEKLF
d_call: TRBD2; v_call: TRBV7-8; cdr3_aa: ASSLVIGGADIKTQY
d_call: -; v_call: TRBV5-1; cdr3_aa: ASSPMGDYEQY
d_call: TRBD2; v_call: TRBV4-1; cdr3_aa: ASSQEDRSAGINEQF
d_call: -; v_call: TRBV7-9; cdr3_aa: ASSSGGGTEAF